This entry features one T cell receptor (beta chain) sequence. The data are from a study of blood T cell repertoires in COVID-19. Germline loops: CDR1 LNHNV, CDR2 YYDKDF (reference sequence). There are 13 residues in the CDR3. V was clipped by 8 bases and J by 1 base, with 11 bases between them. Clones were sequenced by immunoSEQ multiplex PCR, and TCRdb holds only the in-frame ones, with some missing. The sample shows 75,000 to 90,000 clones, 70% to 90% of them seen only once. Sequenced material: peripheral blood. This TCR came from a man older than 75 with active or convalescent COVID-19. V is TRBV15 and J is TRBJ1-1, with D perhaps TRBD1 (6 bases). CDR3 DNA sequence: TGTGCCACCTGGGGGCAGCAGAACACTGAAGCTTTCTTT. Its translation: CATWGQQNTEAFF.